This TCR beta chain appears in the sequencing data of a study of CD8 T cells in ankylosing spondylitis. Points from the study as a whole: Reportedly, disease-linked clones are significantly enriched in ankylosing spondylitis patients' matched synovial fluid. Reactive arthritis synovial fluid and blood previously showed some of these motif variants. In ankylosing spondylitis blood, a motif of roughly eight highly homologous TCR beta variants appeared characteristic.

MiXCR, applied by TCRdb to the 5' RACE reads, yields one record per CDR3 protein. This table holds some 120,000 distinct CDR3 sequences, roughly an eighth found once. Remarks on this clonotype: Its target is unknown.

Germline values: CDR1 KGHSH, CDR2 LQKENI. Trimming cost V 3 bases and J 0 bases; bases outside gene matches: 3. CDR3 size: 16 residues. The material sequenced was blood, either unsorted or a sorted T cell fraction (not recorded which). This chain joins TRBV18 and TRBJ2-2; the match to TRBD1 covers 8 bases. The source is a female donor with ankylosing spondylitis or in good health (not recorded which). This chain's CDR3 is CASSPWDRTNTGELFF. As DNA, the CDR3 is TGTGCCAGCTCACCCTGGGACAGGACGAACACCGGGGAGCTGTTTTTT.